One sample yielded the 22 T cell receptor beta chains listed below, sequenced in a study of beta chain features in type 1 diabetes. Sequenced material consisted of expressed TCRB transcripts (all of the isolated RNA was reverse transcribed). Assay: immunoSEQ multiplex PCR; the TCRdb copy retains only in-frame clones and omits some. The repertoire consists of 300,000 to 400,000 clones, with roughly 11% occurring once and the leading ten covering about 0.015%. Sequenced material: naive CD4+ T cells from blood. The receptors here all came from a woman in her twenties or thirties in good health.

This clone appeared a few times. This chain uses TRBV27 with TRBJ2-7; TRBD1 matches at 10 bases. This CDR3 comprises 15 residues. Trimming at V came to 9 bases and at J to 0 bases, leaving 8 bases not matched to a gene. Germline lookup yields CDR1 MNHEY and CDR2 SMNVEV (reference sequence). In DNA form, the CDR3 reads TGTGCCAGTAGACCGGGACAGGGGATCTCCTACGAGCAGTACTTC. Protein product: CASRPGQGISYEQYF.

This clone showed up just a few times. In DNA form, the CDR3 reads TGTGCCAGTTCCAACCGGGACAGGGGTAACGAGCAGTACTTC. Its protein product is CASSNRDRGNEQYF. This chain links TRBV19 with TRBJ2-7, with 10 bases identical to TRBD1. Looked up from germline, CDR1 is LNHDA and CDR2 is SQIVND (reference sequence). CDR3 length: 14 amino acids. The trim removed 8 bases at V and 5 bases at J, leaving 9 bases unmatched.

J is TRBJ2-5 and V is TRBV7-3, with D perhaps TRBD1 (5 bases). With 1 base removed from V and 7 bases from J, the gap between germline ends came to 10 bases. The CDR3 totals 13 residues. Germline CDR1 and CDR2: SGHTA and FQGTGA. CDR3 sequence (DNA): TGTGCCAGCAGCTTAAAGGGGCGCGGGACCCAGTACTTC. Its translation is CASSLKGRGTQYF.

CDR3 coding DNA: TGTGCCATCAGTTCTGTTGGTTCCAGACTTCGAGACTACAATGAGCAGTTCTTC. Translating it yields CAISSVGSRLRDYNEQFF. V usage is TRBV10-3 and J usage is TRBJ2-1; D is unclear. Per the germline V gene, CDR1 is ENHRY and CDR2 is SYGVKD. Trimming shortened V by 5 bases and J by 3 bases, and 23 bases separated the two germline ends. The CDR3 is made up of 18 amino acids.

There are a few counts of this clone. The rearrangement joins TRBV5-4 to TRBJ1-2; the D gene is possibly TRBD1 (6 bases). The CDR3 runs 13 residues. Germline CDR1 is SGHNT and CDR2 is YYREEE (reference sequence). V lost 4 bases to trimming and J lost 5 bases, with 12 bases between them. CDR3 coding DNA: TGTGCCAGCAGCAACAGGACAGATTATGGCTACACCTTC. Amino acid sequence: CASSNRTDYGYTF.

This rearrangement joins TRBV7-2 to TRBJ2-7; 11 positions agree with TRBD2. The germline V gene has CDR1 SGHTA and CDR2 FQGNSA. The CDR3 spans 17 residues. V trimming: 3 bases; J trimming: 1 base; junction bases outside the gene matches: 8. The CDR3 loop reads CASSFPGLAGGSYEQYF. CDR3 sequence (DNA): TGTGCCAGCAGCTTCCCCGGGCTAGCGGGAGGATCCTACGAGCAGTACTTC.

This chain joins TRBV7-9 and TRBJ2-7; D possibly corresponds to TRBD1 (6 bases). Germline V gene data show CDR1 as SEHNR and CDR2 as FQNEAQ (reference sequence). Trimming took off 5 bases at V and 0 bases at J, with 14 bases between the two ends. The CDR3 is 15 residues long. CDR3 DNA: TGTGCCAGCAGCCGAAACAGGGAGAGCTCCTACGAGCAGTACTTC. It codes for CASSRNRESSYEQYF.

This chain joins TRBV30 and TRBJ2-5; maybe TRBD2 (7 bases). Trimming removed 8 bases from V and 5 bases from J, with 24 bases in between. The CDR3 totals 15 residues. Looked up from germline, CDR1 is GTSNPN and CDR2 is SVGIG (reference sequence). The CDR3: CAGGPRGAIFETQYF. CDR3 in DNA: TGTGCCGGGGGCCCCCGGGGGGCGATTTTTGAGACCCAGTACTTC.

This clone was counted a few times. The J gene is TRBJ2-1, the V gene TRBV28; 10 nucleotides match TRBD1. Germline lookup yields CDR1 MDHEN and CDR2 SYDVKM. The CDR3 loop spans 18 amino acids. The V and J ends lost 4 bases and 1 base, in that order; junction bases with no gene match: 10. CDR3 protein: CASSSLGQGSGSYNEQFF. The CDR3 region has the DNA TGTGCCAGCAGTTCTTTGGGACAGGGGTCCGGTTCCTACAATGAGCAGTTCTTC.

The chain joins TRBV11-2 to TRBJ1-2; D uncertain. The V gene lost 1 base and the J gene lost 4 bases, with 4 bases spanning the gap. Per germline, CDR1 SGHAT and CDR2 FQNNGV. The CDR3 spans 12 residues. The CDR3 reads CASSLAGYGYTF. In DNA, the CDR3 is TGTGCCAGCAGCTTAGCCGGCTATGGCTACACCTTC.

This clone was observed a few times. The rearrangement uses TRBV28 and TRBJ2-5; a possible D gene is TRBD2 (6 bases). CDR3 length equals 15 residues. Germline V gene data show CDR1 as MDHEN and CDR2 as SYDVKM. The V end lost 5 bases, the J end lost 5 bases, and 18 bases lay between the germline ends. CDR3 coding DNA: TGTGCCAGCAGTCCCGGCCGTCTGGAGGGCGAGACCCAGTACTTC. It codes for CASSPGRLEGETQYF.

This clone turned up a few times. The J gene is TRBJ2-7, the V gene TRBV29-1; the match to TRBD2 covers 11 bases. Per germline, CDR1 SQVTM and CDR2 ANQGSEA. The CDR3 sequence is 15 residues long. Germline trimming cut 4 bases from V and 5 bases from J; bases unmatched to any gene: 10. The CDR3: CSVATLAGGRDEQYF. The DNA for the CDR3 is TGCAGCGTTGCTACTCTAGCGGGAGGACGGGACGAGCAGTACTTC.

The chain is built from TRBV5-1 and TRBJ2-7; a possible D gene is TRBD2 (5 bases). In germline, CDR1 is SGHRS, CDR2 YFSETQ. This CDR3 contains 15 residues. The ends were cut back, 4 bases at V and 7 bases at J, with 21 bases in the middle. The CDR3 protein is CASSEMAGEGDEQYF. Here the CDR3 DNA reads TGCGCCAGCAGCGAAATGGCCGGGGAAGGTGATGAGCAGTACTTC.

The chain carries TRBV5-1 and TRBJ2-5; D possibly corresponds to TRBD2 (6 bases). The length of the CDR3 is 14 residues. With 3 bases removed from V and 1 base from J, the gap between germline ends came to 10 bases. The germline V gene encodes CDR1 SGHRS and CDR2 YFSETQ. CDR3 loop: CASSSGGIQETQYF. The CDR3 nucleotides are TGCGCCAGCAGCTCCGGAGGGATCCAAGAGACCCAGTACTTC.

This clone was seen a handful of times. V and J are TRBV7-2 and TRBJ2-2, with a possible D match to TRBD1 (6 bases). V lost 6 bases and J 0 bases, leaving 11 bases between the germline ends. From germline, CDR1 is SGHTA and CDR2 FQGNSA. The CDR3 is 15 amino acids. The CDR3 loop is CASRGDTTNTGELFF. In DNA, the CDR3 is TGTGCCAGCAGGGGGGACACGACGAACACCGGGGAGCTGTTTTTT.

This clone was detected a few times. The V and J genes are TRBV4-3 and TRBJ2-1; TRBD1 matches 10 bases. The germline CDR1 and CDR2 sequences are LGHNA and YSLEER. Trimming cost V 3 bases and J 8 bases; bases outside gene matches: 13. The CDR3 runs 17 residues. The CDR3 DNA follows: TGCGCCAGCAGCCATCAAAGGGAGACAGGGGGCTCGTATGAGCAGTTCTTC. It encodes CASSHQRETGGSYEQFF.

This clone was counted between two and nine times. The chain combines TRBV7-2 with TRBJ2-5, with TRBD2 matching over 9 bases. Germline values: CDR1 SGHTA, CDR2 FQGNSA. The CDR3 covers 14 residues. V lost 2 bases, J lost 5 bases, and 3 bases stayed unmatched. Written as DNA, the CDR3 is TGTGCCAGCAGCTTACAGCGGGGGGAGGAGACCCAGTACTTC. It yields the protein CASSLQRGEETQYF. The variable domain in full, with the rest retrieved from reference TRBV7-2 and TRBJ2-5, is GAGVSQSPSNKVTEKGKDVELRCDPISGHTALYWYRQSLGQGLEFLIYFQGNSAPDKSGLPSDRFSAERTGGSVSTLTIQRTQQEDSAVYLCASSLQRGEETQYFGPGTRLLVL.

The chain's CDR3 is CASSSTINTGIDGYTF. DNA of the CDR3: TGTGCCAGCAGTTCTACTATAAACACAGGGATCGATGGCTACACCTTC. V is TRBV28 and J is TRBJ1-2, with D possibly being TRBD1 (6 bases). The V and J ends lost 4 bases and 6 bases respectively, with 21 bases between them. The CDR3 runs 16 residues. Germline values: CDR1 MDHEN, CDR2 SYDVKM.

This clone turned up a few times. The genes are TRBV5-4 and TRBJ2-2; maybe TRBD1 (6 bases). Trimming cost V 4 bases and J 3 bases, with 13 bases left between them. The germline V gene encodes CDR1 SGHNT and CDR2 YYREEE (reference sequence). CDR3 length: 15 amino acids. CDR3: CASSPQQGHTGELFF. The DNA for the CDR3 is TGTGCCAGCAGCCCCCAACAGGGACACACCGGGGAGCTGTTTTTT.

This clone was seen a handful of times. The rearrangement links TRBV6-1 to TRBJ2-4; unclear D gene. V was trimmed by 6 bases and J by 8 bases, leaving 11 bases between them. The CDR3 covers 12 residues. Germline loops: CDR1 MNHNS, CDR2 SASEGT. The CDR3 DNA reads as TGTGCCAGCAGGTCCGTGGCGGACATTCAGTACTTC. It specifies CASRSVADIQYF.

This clone has just a few counts. The CDR3 spells CASSWAGAPYEQYF. DNA for the CDR3: TGTGCCAGCAGCTGGGCAGGGGCCCCCTACGAGCAGTACTTC. The V gene is TRBV5-4, the J gene TRBJ2-7, with D maybe TRBD1 (6 bases). There are 14 residues in the CDR3. The V end lost 3 bases, the J end lost 2 bases, and 12 bases lay between the germline ends. Looked up from germline, CDR1 is SGHNT and CDR2 is YYREEE (reference sequence).

The chain links TRBV6-5 to TRBJ2-7; no clear D gene. The CDR3 contains 12 residues. The germline CDR1 and CDR2 sequences are MNHEY and SVGAGI. The germline V and J ends were trimmed by 4 bases and 2 bases, with 6 bases remaining between them. The CDR3 loop is CASSSSTYEQYF. Here the CDR3 DNA reads TGTGCCAGCAGTTCCAGTACCTACGAGCAGTACTTC.